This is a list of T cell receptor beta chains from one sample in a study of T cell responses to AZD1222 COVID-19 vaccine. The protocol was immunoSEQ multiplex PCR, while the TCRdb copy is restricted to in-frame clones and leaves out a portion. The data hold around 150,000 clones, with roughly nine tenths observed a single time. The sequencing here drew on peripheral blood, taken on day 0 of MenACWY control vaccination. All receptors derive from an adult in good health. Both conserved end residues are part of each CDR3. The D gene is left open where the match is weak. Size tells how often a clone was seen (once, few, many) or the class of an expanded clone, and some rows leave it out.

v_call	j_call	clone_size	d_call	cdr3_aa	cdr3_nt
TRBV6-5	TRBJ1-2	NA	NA	CASSPWTVDYGYTF	TGTGCCAGCAGCCCGTGGACAGTTGACTATGGCTACACCTTC
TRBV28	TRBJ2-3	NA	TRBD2	CASSPGGLSTDTQYF	TGTGCCAGCAGCCCGGGGGGATTGAGCACAGATACGCAGTATTTT
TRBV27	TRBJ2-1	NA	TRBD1	CASGRTGSNEQFF	TGTGCCAGCGGGAGGACAGGGTCCAATGAGCAGTTCTTC
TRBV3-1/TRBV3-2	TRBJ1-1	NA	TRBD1	CASSPLQGPGNTEAFF	TGTGCCAGCAGCCCATTACAGGGGCCGGGGAACACTGAAGCTTTCTTT
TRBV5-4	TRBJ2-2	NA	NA	CASSLSETQFHTGELFF	TGTGCCAGCAGCTTGTCGGAGACTCAATTTCACACCGGGGAGCTGTTTTTT
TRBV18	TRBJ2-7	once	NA	CASSPPGGSSYEQYF	TGTGCCAGCTCACCACCGGGCGGAAGCTCCTACGAGCAGTACTTC
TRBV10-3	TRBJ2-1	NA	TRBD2	CAISASGSSYNEQFF	TGTGCCATCAGTGCCAGCGGGAGCTCCTACAATGAGCAGTTCTTC
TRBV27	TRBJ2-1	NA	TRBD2	CASSSEERDINEQFF	TGTGCCAGCAGTTCTGAGGAGCGGGATATAAATGAGCAGTTCTTC
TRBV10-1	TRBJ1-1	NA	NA	CASTRGVGAEAFF	TGCGCCAGCACAAGGGGCGTTGGAGCTGAAGCTTTCTTT
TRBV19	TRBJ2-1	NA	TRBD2	CASSDPRTSGSMYEQFF	TGTGCCAGTAGTGACCCGCGGACTAGCGGGAGCATGTATGAGCAGTTCTTC
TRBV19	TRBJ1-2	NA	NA	CASSTDSVGYGYTF	TGTGCCAGTAGTACAGACAGTGTCGGCTATGGCTACACCTTC